What follows describes a single TCR beta chain. The antigen remains undetermined. This sample stems from a study of T cell repertoires in cytomegalovirus infection. TCRdb re-called the reads through MiXCR, storing one row per CDR3 protein. The sample contains some 900,000 distinct CDR3 sequences, approximately 32% of which appear only once. The TCR sequence derives from a human donor in good health (CMV status not recorded). Some clones in this sample may be carry-over from other donors' samples. The material was cultured CD8+ T cells from PBMCs, obtained from culture after CMV antigen stimulation.

As DNA, the CDR3 is TGTGCCAGCAGTTTAAACGGGGACGTGAACACTGAAGCTTTCTTT. Translated, it gives CASSLNGDVNTEAFF. The chain carries TRBV27 and TRBJ1-1; D perhaps matches TRBD1 (5 bases). This CDR3 has 15 residues. Deletions cut 2 bases from V and 0 bases from J, with 10 bases between. Germline V gives CDR1 MNHEY, CDR2 SMNVEV (reference sequence).